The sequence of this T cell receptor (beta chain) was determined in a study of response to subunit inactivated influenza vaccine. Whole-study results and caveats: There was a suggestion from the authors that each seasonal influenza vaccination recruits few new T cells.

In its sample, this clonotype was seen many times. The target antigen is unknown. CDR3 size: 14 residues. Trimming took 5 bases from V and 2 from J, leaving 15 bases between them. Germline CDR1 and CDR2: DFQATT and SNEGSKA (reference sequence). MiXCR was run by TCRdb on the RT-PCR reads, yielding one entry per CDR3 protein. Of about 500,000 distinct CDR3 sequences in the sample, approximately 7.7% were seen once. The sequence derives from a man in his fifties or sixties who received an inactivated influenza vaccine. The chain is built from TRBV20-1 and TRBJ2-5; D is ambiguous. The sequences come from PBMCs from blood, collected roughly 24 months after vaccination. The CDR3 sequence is CSAPLWLGQETQYF. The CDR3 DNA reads TGCAGTGCTCCCCTCTGGCTAGGTCAAGAGACCCAGTACTTC.